A selection of T cell receptor beta chains follows, all from one sample in a study of CD8+ T cells in alopecia areata. Data came from immunoSEQ multiplex PCR; TCRdb stores just in-frame clones and leaves some out. This table holds about 200,000 clones, 50% to 65% found once. Sequencing was performed on CD4+ T cells sorted from blood, taken at week 0. These receptors were taken from a human donor with alopecia areata. Both conserved end residues are part of each CDR3. A D gene is named only where the DNA matches it firmly. Expanded clones are given a class, and other clones once, few, many or no size at all.

d_call j_call clone_size v_call cdr3_aa cdr3_nt
. TRBJ2-3 . TRBV29-1 CSAPTTPSTDTQYF TGCAGCGCCCCGACTACACCGAGCACAGATACGCAGTATTTT
TRBD1 TRBJ1-5 . TRBV30 CAWGAGGLGNQPQHF TGTGCCTGGGGAGCAGGGGGCCTTGGGAATCAGCCCCAGCATTTT
. TRBJ2-1 few TRBV30 CAWRYPGRAANEQFF TGTGCCTGGAGATACCCCGGACGGGCCGCCAATGAGCAGTTCTTC
. TRBJ1-2 . TRBV6-1 CASRTPGHLWRGYTF TGTGCCAGCAGAACTCCGGGACACCTATGGAGAGGCTACACCTTC
TRBD2 TRBJ2-1 few TRBV5-1 CASSLLAGVAYNEQFF TGCGCCAGCAGCTTATTAGCGGGAGTCGCGTACAATGAGCAGTTCTTC
. TRBJ1-5 . TRBV6-5 CASSPIQGSNQPQHF TGTGCCAGCAGTCCCATACAGGGTAGCAATCAGCCCCAGCATTTT
. TRBJ1-4 . TRBV19 CASSTATNEKLFF TGTGCCAGTAGTACAGCAACTAATGAAAAACTGTTTTTT
. TRBJ1-2 few TRBV30 CAWSLRSYGYTF TGTGCTTGGAGCTTGAGGAGCTATGGCTACACCTTC
. TRBJ1-5 few TRBV6-1 CASSRDGGNQPQHF TGTGCCAGCAGCCGGGACGGCGGAAATCAGCCCCAGCATTTT
. TRBJ2-1 . TRBV30 CAWSVLNRSYNEQFF TGTGCCTGGAGTGTACTCAATCGCTCCTACAATGAGCAGTTCTTC
. TRBJ2-2 . TRBV23-1 CARPDGFETGELFF TGCGCCAGGCCCGACGGGTTCGAAACCGGGGAGCTGTTTTTT
TRBD1 TRBJ2-1 . TRBV7-8 CASSTGTGRNEQFF TGTGCCAGCAGCACCGGGACAGGGAGGAATGAGCAGTTCTTC
TRBD1 TRBJ1-2 . TRBV9 CASSLGQVYGYTF TGTGCCAGCAGCCTCGGACAGGTCTATGGCTACACCTTC
TRBD2 TRBJ2-5 few TRBV2 CASSARGSEGETQYF TGTGCCAGCAGTGCTCGCGGGAGCGAGGGAGAGACCCAGTACTTC
TRBD1 TRBJ2-7 once TRBV29-1 CSVEKGRQGEQYF TGCAGCGTTGAAAAGGGTCGACAGGGGGAGCAGTACTTC
. TRBJ2-1 . TRBV20-1 CSAGRGKQFF TGCAGTGCTGGCAGGGGTAAGCAGTTCTTC
TRBD2 TRBJ2-5 . TRBV4-1 CASSPRLAGGQYQETQYF TGCGCCAGCAGCCCGCGACTAGCGGGGGGGCAGTACCAAGAGACCCAGTACTTC
. TRBJ1-1 once TRBV11-1 CASSEVTGITEAFF TGTGCCAGCAGCGAAGTAACAGGGATCACTGAAGCTTTCTTT
. TRBJ1-1 . TRBV5-1 CASSFQGSAEAFF TGCGCCAGCAGCTTCCAGGGCTCGGCTGAAGCTTTCTTT
. TRBJ2-3 . TRBV7-2 CASSRQSNGADTQYF TGTGCCAGCAGCCGACAGAGTAACGGCGCAGATACGCAGTATTTT
. TRBJ1-1 many TRBV11-2 CASSYDRSTEAFF TGTGCCAGCAGCTACGACAGGAGTACTGAAGCTTTCTTT
. TRBJ2-1 . TRBV7-3 CASSSDSNEQFF TGTGCCAGCAGCTCCGACTCGAATGAGCAGTTCTTC
. TRBJ2-2 . TRBV27 CASSLRETGELFF TGTGCCAGCAGTTTAAGGGAGACCGGGGAGCTGTTTTTT
. TRBJ2-2 few TRBV27 CASKHDPPATGELFF TGTGCCAGCAAACACGACCCCCCGGCCACCGGGGAGCTGTTTTTT
TRBD1 TRBJ1-1 . TRBV2 CASRLDRGGTEAFF TGTGCCAGCAGGCTGGACAGGGGGGGTACTGAAGCTTTCTTT
TRBD1 TRBJ2-7 . TRBV15 CATSREQGTYEQYF TGTGCCACCAGCAGAGAACAGGGGACCTACGAGCAGTACTTC
. TRBJ2-5 . TRBV29-1 CSVYYRPQETQYF TGCAGCGTTTATTATAGACCCCAAGAGACCCAGTACTTC
. TRBJ1-2 . TRBV4-2 CASSQYPPIGGSHYGYTF TGTGCCAGCAGCCAATACCCCCCGATTGGGGGGTCTCACTATGGCTACACCTTC
. TRBJ2-5 . TRBV2 CASRAYYRAEQETQYF TGTGCCAGCAGAGCCTACTACAGGGCCGAACAAGAGACCCAGTACTTC
TRBD1 TRBJ1-2 . TRBV6-1 CASRGDSNYGYTF TGTGCCAGCAGGGGGGACAGTAACTATGGCTACACCTTC
TRBD1 TRBJ2-5 few TRBV6-5 CASSYSDRVETQYF TGTGCCAGCAGTTACTCGGACAGGGTGGAGACCCAGTACTTC
TRBD2 TRBJ2-3 . TRBV2 CASSMTSGTDTQYF TGTGCCAGCAGTATGACTAGCGGCACAGATACGCAGTATTTT
. TRBJ2-2 . TRBV7-9 CASSQPTGYTGELFF TGTGCCAGCAGCCAACCGACAGGATACACCGGGGAGCTGTTTTTT
. TRBJ1-5 many TRBV6-1 CASDRTRNQPQHF TGTGCCAGCGACAGGACCCGAAATCAGCCCCAGCATTTT
. TRBJ2-7 few TRBV5-1 CASSSTRSYEQYF TGCGCCAGCAGCTCAACAAGGTCCTACGAGCAGTACTTC
. TRBJ1-5 . TRBV6-6 CASSYSRGNQPQHF TGTGCCAGCAGTTACTCGAGAGGGAATCAGCCCCAGCATTTT
TRBD1 TRBJ1-1 . TRBV6-5 CASSYPGGTEAFF TGTGCCAGCAGTTATCCAGGGGGCACTGAAGCTTTCTTT
. TRBJ2-1 . TRBV4-2 CASSPRAPGFNEQFF TGTGCCAGCAGCCCCCGGGCCCCCGGTTTTAATGAGCAGTTCTTC
. TRBJ1-4 few TRBV30 CAWSVQLGEKLFF TGTGCCTGGAGTGTACAGTTAGGGGAAAAACTGTTTTTT
. TRBJ1-1 few TRBV6-5 CASSYSVRETEAFF TGTGCCAGCAGTTACTCGGTCAGGGAGACTGAAGCTTTCTTT
TRBD1 TRBJ2-1 . TRBV29-1 CSVEVRGQRNEQFF TGCAGCGTTGAGGTCAGGGGGCAGAGGAATGAGCAGTTCTTC
TRBD2 TRBJ2-7 few TRBV6-6 CASSYSGRGYEQYF TGTGCCAGCAGTTATAGCGGGAGGGGCTACGAGCAGTACTTC
TRBD1 TRBJ2-5 . TRBV7-8 CASSLELGQGWGETQYF TGTGCCAGCAGCTTAGAGCTAGGACAGGGTTGGGGAGAGACCCAGTACTTC
TRBD1 TRBJ2-5 . TRBV7-2 CASSFRVGGTGGGETQYF TGTGCCAGCAGCTTTAGAGTGGGTGGAACAGGGGGCGGGGAGACCCAGTACTTC
TRBD1 TRBJ1-2 . TRBV4-1 CASSPRGTGSQQGGYTF TGCGCCAGCAGCCCGAGGGGAACAGGTTCCCAACAGGGGGGCTACACCTTC
TRBD1 TRBJ2-1 . TRBV11-1 CASRHTGGNEQFF TGTGCCAGCAGACACACAGGGGGCAATGAGCAGTTCTTC
TRBD2 TRBJ2-3 . TRBV5-1 CASSRTSGQTTDTQYF TGCGCCAGCAGCCGGACTAGCGGGCAGACCACAGATACGCAGTATTTT
. TRBJ1-1 . TRBV20-1 CSASRGTEAFF TGCAGTGCTAGTAGGGGCACTGAAGCTTTCTTT
. TRBJ1-2 . TRBV29-1 CSVNRLYRDVDGYTF TGCAGCGTTAACCGCCTTTACAGGGATGTGGATGGCTACACCTTC
TRBD2 TRBJ2-3 few TRBV29-1 CSVTRTSGGAGSTDTQYF TGCAGCGTCACCAGGACTAGCGGGGGGGCGGGGAGCACAGATACGCAGTATTTT